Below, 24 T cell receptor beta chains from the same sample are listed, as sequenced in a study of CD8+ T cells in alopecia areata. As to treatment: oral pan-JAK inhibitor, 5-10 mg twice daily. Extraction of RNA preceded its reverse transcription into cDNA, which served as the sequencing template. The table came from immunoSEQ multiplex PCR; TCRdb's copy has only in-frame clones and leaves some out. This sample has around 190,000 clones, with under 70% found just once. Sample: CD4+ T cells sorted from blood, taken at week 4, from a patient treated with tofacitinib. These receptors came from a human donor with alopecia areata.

CDR3 sequence: CAWSAISGINQPQHF. The DNA for the CDR3 is TGTGCCTGGAGTGCAATCAGCGGCATCAATCAGCCCCAGCATTTT. The V call is TRBV30, the J call TRBJ1-5; unclear D gene. Germline CDR1 and CDR2: GTSNPN and SVGIG (reference sequence). V lost 1 base and J lost 3, with 13 bases in between. The CDR3 spans 15 residues.

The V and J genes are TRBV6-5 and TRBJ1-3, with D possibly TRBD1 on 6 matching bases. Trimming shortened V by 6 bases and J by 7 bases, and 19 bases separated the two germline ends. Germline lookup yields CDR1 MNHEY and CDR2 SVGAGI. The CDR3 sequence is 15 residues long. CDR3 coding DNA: TGTGCCAGCAGACGGGACACGCATCTGAAGAACACCATATATTTT. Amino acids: CASRRDTHLKNTIYF.

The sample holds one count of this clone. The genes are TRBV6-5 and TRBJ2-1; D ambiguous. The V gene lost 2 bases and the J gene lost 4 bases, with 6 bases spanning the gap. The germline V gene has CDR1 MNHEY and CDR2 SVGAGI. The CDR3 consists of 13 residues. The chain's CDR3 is CASSYRQYNEQFF. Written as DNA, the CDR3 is TGTGCCAGCAGTTACCGCCAGTACAATGAGCAGTTCTTC.

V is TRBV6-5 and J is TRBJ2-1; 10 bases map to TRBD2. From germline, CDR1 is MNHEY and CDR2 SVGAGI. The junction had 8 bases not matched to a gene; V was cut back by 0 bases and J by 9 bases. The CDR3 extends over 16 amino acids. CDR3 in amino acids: CASSYSASGGIGEQFF. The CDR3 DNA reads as TGTGCCAGCAGTTACTCCGCTAGCGGGGGAATCGGTGAGCAGTTCTTC.

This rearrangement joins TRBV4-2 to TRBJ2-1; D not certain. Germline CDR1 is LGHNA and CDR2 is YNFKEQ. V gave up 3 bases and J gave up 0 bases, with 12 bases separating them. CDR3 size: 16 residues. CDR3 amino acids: CASSHRTDDSYNEQFF. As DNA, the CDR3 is TGTGCCAGCAGCCATCGGACGGACGACTCCTACAATGAGCAGTTCTTC.

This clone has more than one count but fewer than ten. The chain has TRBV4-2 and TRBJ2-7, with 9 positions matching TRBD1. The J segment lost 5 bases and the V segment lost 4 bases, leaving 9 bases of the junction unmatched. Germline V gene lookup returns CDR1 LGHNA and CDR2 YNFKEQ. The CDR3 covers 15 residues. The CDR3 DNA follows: TGTGCCAGCAGCCTCGGGACAGGGTCGTTCGACGAGCAGTACTTC. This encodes CASSLGTGSFDEQYF.

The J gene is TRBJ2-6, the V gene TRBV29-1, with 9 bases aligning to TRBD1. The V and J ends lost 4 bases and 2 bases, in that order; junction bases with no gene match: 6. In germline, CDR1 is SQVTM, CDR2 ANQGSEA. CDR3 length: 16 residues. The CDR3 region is CSVGGTGIAGANVLTF. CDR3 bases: TGCAGCGTTGGGGGGACAGGGATCGCTGGGGCCAACGTCCTGACTTTC.

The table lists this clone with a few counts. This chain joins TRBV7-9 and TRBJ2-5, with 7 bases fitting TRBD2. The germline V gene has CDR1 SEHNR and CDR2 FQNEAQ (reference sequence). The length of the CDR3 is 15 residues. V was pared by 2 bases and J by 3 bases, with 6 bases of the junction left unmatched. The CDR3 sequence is CASSLMFLAEETQYF. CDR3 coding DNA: TGTGCCAGCAGCTTAATGTTCCTAGCGGAAGAGACCCAGTACTTC.

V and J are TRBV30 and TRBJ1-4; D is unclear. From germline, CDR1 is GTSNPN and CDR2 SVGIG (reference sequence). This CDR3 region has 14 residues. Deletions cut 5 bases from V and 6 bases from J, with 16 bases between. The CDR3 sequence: CAWQAFPGDEKLFF. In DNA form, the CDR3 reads TGTGCCTGGCAGGCTTTTCCCGGGGATGAAAAACTGTTTTTT.

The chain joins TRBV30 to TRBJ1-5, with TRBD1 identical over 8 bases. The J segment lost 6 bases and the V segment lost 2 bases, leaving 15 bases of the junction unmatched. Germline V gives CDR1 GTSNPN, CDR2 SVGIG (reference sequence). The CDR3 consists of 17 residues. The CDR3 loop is CAWSHTRFGTGAQPQHF. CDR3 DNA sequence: TGTGCCTGGAGTCACACGAGGTTCGGGACAGGTGCTCAGCCCCAGCATTTT.

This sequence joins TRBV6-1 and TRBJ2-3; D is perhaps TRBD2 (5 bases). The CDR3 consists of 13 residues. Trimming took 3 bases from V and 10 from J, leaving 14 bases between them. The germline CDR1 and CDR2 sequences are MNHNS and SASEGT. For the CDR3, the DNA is TGTGCCAGCAGTGAGGGGAGCCTTGGGTCGCAGTATTTT. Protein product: CASSEGSLGSQYF.

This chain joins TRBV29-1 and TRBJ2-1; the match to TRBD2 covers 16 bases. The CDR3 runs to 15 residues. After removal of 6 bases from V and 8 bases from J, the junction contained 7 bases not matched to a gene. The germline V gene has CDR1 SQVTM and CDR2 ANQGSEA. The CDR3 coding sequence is TGCAGCGTATTGGGACTAGCGGGGGGGCGCGATGAGCAGTTCTTC. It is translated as CSVLGLAGGRDEQFF.

CDR3 protein: CASSSGPVPDTQYF. CDR3 sequence (DNA): TGTGCCAGCAGCTCCGGGCCGGTCCCCGATACGCAGTATTTT. V is TRBV7-9 and J is TRBJ2-3; D ambiguous. This CDR3 is built from 14 residues. Trimming left V 4 bases short and J 6 bases short, with 14 bases between. Germline CDR1 SEHNR, CDR2 FQNEAQ (reference sequence).

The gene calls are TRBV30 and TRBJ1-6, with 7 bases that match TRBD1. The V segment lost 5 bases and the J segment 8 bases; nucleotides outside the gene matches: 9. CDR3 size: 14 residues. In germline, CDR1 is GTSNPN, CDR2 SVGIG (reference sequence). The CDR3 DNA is TGTGCCTGGGCTTGGGACAGCCTGTATTCACCCCTCCACTTT. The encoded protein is CAWAWDSLYSPLHF.

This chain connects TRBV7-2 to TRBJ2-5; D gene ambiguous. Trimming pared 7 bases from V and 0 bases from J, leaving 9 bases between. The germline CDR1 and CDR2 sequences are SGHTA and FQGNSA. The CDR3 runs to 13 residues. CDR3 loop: CASIYKDQETQYF. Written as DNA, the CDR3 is TGTGCCAGCATCTATAAGGACCAAGAGACCCAGTACTTC.

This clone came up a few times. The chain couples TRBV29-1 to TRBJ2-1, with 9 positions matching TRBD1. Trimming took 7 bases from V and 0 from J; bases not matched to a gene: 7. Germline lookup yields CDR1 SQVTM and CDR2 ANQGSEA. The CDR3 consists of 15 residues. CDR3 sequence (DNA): TGCAGCGCCCGGGGACAGGGAAGCTCCTACAATGAGCAGTTCTTC. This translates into CSARGQGSSYNEQFF.

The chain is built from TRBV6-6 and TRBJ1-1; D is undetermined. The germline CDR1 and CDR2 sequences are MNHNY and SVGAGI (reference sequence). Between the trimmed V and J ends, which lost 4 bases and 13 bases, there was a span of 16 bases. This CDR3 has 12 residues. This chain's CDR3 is CASSFPGRDGFF. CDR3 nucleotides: TGTGCCAGCAGTTTCCCCGGGCGTGATGGTTTCTTT.

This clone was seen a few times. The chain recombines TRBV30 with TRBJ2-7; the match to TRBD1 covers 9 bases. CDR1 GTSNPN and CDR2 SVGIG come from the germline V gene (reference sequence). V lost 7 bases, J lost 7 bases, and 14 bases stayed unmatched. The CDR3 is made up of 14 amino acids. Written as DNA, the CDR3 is TGTGCCTCCCCGACTGGACAGGGGTCGAGGGAGCAGTACTTC. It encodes CASPTGQGSREQYF.

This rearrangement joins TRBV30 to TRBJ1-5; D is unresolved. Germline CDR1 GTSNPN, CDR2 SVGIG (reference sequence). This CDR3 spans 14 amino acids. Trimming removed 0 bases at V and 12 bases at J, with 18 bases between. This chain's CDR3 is CAWSVIGRATGQHF. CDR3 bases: TGTGCCTGGAGTGTAATCGGGAGAGCTACGGGCCAGCATTTT.

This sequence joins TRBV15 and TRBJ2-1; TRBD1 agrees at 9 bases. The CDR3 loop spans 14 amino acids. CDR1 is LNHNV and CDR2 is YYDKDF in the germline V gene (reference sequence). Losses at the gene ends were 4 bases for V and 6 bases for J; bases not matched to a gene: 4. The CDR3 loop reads CATSIPGQGNEQFF. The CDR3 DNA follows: TGTGCCACCAGCATCCCGGGACAGGGCAATGAGCAGTTCTTC.

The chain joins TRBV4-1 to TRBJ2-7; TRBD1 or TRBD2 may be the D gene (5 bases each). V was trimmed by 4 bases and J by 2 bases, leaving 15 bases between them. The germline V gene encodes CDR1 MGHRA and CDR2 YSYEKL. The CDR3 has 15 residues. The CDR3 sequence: CASSPGPTRTYEQYF. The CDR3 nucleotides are TGCGCCAGCAGCCCGGGACCTACACGGACCTACGAGCAGTACTTC.

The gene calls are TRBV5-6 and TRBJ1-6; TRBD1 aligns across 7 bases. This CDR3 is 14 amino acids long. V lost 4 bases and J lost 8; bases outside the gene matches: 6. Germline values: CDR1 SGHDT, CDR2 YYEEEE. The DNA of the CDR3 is TGTGCCAGCAGCCAGAACAGGGGCGATTCACCCCTCCACTTT. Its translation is CASSQNRGDSPLHF.

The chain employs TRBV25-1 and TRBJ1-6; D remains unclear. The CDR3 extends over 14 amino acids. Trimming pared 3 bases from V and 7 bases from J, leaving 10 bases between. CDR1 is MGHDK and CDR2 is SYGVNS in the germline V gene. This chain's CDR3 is CASSDWVSNSPLHF. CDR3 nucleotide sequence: TGTGCCAGCAGTGATTGGGTCTCAAATTCACCCCTCCACTTT.

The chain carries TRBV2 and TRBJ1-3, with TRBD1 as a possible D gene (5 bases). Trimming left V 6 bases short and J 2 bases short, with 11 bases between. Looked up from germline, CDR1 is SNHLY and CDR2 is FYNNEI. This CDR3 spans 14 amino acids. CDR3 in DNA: TGTGCCAGCAGCATAGACAGAGCTGGAAACACCATATATTTT. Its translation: CASSIDRAGNTIYF.